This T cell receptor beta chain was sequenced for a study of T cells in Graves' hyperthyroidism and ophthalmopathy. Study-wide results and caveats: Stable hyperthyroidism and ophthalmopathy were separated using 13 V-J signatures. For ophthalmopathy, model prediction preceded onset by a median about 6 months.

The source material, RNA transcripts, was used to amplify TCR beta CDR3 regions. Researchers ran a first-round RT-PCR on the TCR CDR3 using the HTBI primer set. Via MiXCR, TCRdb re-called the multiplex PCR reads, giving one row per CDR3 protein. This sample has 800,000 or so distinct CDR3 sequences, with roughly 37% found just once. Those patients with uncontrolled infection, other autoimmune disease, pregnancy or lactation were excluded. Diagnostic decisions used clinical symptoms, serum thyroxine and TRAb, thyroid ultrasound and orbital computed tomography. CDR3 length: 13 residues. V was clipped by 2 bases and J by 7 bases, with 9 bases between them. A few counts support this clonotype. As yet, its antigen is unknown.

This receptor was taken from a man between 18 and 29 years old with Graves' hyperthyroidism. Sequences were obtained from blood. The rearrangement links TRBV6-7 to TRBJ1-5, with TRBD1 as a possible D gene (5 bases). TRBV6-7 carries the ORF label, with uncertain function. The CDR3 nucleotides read TGTGCCAGCAGTTACGGGGCACTCCAGCCCCAGCATTTT. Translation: CASSYGALQPQHF.